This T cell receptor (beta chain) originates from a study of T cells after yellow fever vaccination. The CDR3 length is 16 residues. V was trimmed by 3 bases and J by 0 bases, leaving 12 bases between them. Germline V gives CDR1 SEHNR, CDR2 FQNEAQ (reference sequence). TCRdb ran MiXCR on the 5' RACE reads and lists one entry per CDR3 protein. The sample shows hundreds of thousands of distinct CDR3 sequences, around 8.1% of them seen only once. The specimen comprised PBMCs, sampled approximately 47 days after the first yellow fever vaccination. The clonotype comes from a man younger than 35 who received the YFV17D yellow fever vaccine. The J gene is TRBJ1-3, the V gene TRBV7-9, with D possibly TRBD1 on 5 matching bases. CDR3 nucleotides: TGTGCCAGCAGCTTCGGCAGGGCCACCTCTGGAAACACCATATATTTT. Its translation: CASSFGRATSGNTIYF. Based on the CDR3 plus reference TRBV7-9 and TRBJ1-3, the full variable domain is DTGVSQNPRHKITKRGQNVTFRCDPISEHNRLYWYRQTLGQGPEFLTYFQNEAQLEKSRLLSDRFSAERPKGSFSTLEIQRTEQGDSAMYLCASSFGRATSGNTIYFGEGSWLTVV.